A single sample is the source of the 3 T cell receptor beta chains below, sequenced in a study of blood T cell repertoires in COVID-19. The table came from immunoSEQ multiplex PCR; TCRdb's copy has only in-frame clones and leaves some out. Here the sample spans about 320,000 clones, around 88% being singletons. The sequenced sample consisted of peripheral blood. These TCRs come from a woman in her 50s with acute or convalescent COVID-19.

This clone occurred once. The chain employs TRBV12-3 or TRBV12-4 and TRBJ2-7; 10 bases are shared with TRBD1. CDR3 length: 13 amino acids. The junction had 9 bases not matched to a gene; V was cut back by 9 bases and J by 7 bases. The CDR3 DNA reads TGTGCCAGTGGAGTGGACAGGGGGTTTGAGCAGTACTTC. Translated: CASGVDRGFEQYF.

In its sample, this clone was seen once. The chain combines TRBV5-1 with TRBJ2-7, with D possibly being TRBD1 (6 bases). V gave up 0 bases and J gave up 0 bases, with 10 bases separating them. CDR3 length: 15 residues. Germline V CDR1 and CDR2: SGHRS, YFSETQ. The CDR3 reads CASSLVGGASYEQYF. CDR3 nucleotide sequence: TGCGCCAGCAGCTTGGTAGGGGGAGCCTCCTACGAGCAGTACTTC.

The chain has TRBV27 and TRBJ1-5; 7 bases are shared with TRBD1. The germline V gene has CDR1 MNHEY and CDR2 SMNVEV (reference sequence). The length of the CDR3 is 15 residues. Trimming removed 5 bases from V and 5 bases from J; junction bases left unmatched: 9. DNA for the CDR3: TGTGCCAGCAGTAGGTCGGCAGGGGGAGATCAGCCCCAGCATTTT. Translation: CASSRSAGGDQPQHF.